This T cell receptor (beta chain) derives from a study of regulatory T cells in long-lasting Graves disease. The study, taken as a whole, reports: Persistent-disease Graves' patients showed less TCR diversity than new cases. TRBV28, TRBJ1-2 and TRBJ2-5 were favored in persistent disease.

Noted time point: persistent/refractory GD, antithyroid drugs over 5 years with positive TRAb. Following extraction of RNA from PBMCs, that RNA was used to make the TCR library. V was shortened by 2 bases and J by 9 bases, with 13 bases between the two germline ends. This CDR3 region has 13 residues. Germline V CDR1 and CDR2: MDHEN, SYDVKM. Through Arm-PCR of CDR3 regions and iRepertoire HTBI primers, TCR beta libraries were built. Original methodology: Identification of gene segments yielded some 61 TRBV and 13 to 15 TRBJ across samples. MiXCR, applied by TCRdb to the multiplex PCR reads, yields one record per CDR3 protein. TCRdb, rather than the study authors, made the V and J calls. The sample holds 500,000 to 700,000 distinct CDR3 sequences, 25% to 35% seen once. Ten or more counts support this clonotype. Its target is not known.

The sample consisted of peripheral blood mononuclear cells (PBMCs), taken when the disease was refractory, from a patient treated with antithyroid drugs. The V and J genes are TRBV28 and TRBJ1-1, with TRBD1 as a possible D gene (6 bases). The clonotype was recovered from a female donor with Graves disease. The CDR3: CASSLGTGTQAFF. The CDR3 DNA follows: TGTGCCAGCAGTTTAGGAACCGGGACACAAGCTTTCTTT.